This TCR beta chain is drawn from a study of sequential checkpoint blockade in melanoma. Across the whole study: Arm A got nivolumab then ipilimumab; arm B the reverse, 1:1. Maintenance nivolumab came after either treatment sequence.

Regarding treatment: randomized to nivolumab then ipilimumab (arm A) or the reverse (arm B). Patients had received no earlier DNA-damaging chemotherapy. Sorted cells were live CD3+CD8+, lacking CD19 and CD56, from PBMCs. The assay was immunoSEQ multiplex PCR, and TCRdb's table has in-frame clones only and misses some. The table shows 30,000 or so clones, with around 88% occurring only once. The CDR3 loop spans 19 amino acids. The V segment lost 2 bases and the J segment 5 bases; nucleotides outside the gene matches: 14. The sequencing used CD8+ T cells sorted from blood (inferred from file names), collected from a patient given nivolumab and ipilimumab in sequence. V and J are TRBV23-1 and TRBJ2-7; 14 nucleotides agree with TRBD2. TRBV23-1 is an ORF; its function is uncertain. This TCR was sampled from a human donor with melanoma. CDR3 coding DNA: TGCGCCAGCAGTCAAGGGAGACTAGCGGGGGGGTGCCCTCTCCACGAGCAGTACTTC. This gives the protein CASSQGRLAGGCPLHEQYF.